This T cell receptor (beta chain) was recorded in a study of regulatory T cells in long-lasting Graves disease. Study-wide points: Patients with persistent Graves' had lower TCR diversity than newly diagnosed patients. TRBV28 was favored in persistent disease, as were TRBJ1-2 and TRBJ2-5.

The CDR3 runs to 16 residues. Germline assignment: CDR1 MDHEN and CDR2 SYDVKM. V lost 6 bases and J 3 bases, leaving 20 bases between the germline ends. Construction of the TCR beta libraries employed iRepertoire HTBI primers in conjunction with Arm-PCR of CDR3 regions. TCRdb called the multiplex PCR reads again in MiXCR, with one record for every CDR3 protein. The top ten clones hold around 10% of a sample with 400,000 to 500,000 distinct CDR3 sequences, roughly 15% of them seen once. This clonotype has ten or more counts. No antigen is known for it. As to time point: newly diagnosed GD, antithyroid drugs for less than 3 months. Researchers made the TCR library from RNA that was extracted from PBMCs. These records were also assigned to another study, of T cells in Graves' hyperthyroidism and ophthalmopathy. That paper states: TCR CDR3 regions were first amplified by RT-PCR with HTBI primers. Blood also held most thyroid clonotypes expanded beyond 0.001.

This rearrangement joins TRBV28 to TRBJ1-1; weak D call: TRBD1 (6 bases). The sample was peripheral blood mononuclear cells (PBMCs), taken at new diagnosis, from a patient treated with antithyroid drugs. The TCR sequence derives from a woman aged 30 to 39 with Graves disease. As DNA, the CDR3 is TGTGCCAGCAGCTCCCCCCCGGGGGGCGGGGACACTGAAGCTTTCTTT. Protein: CASSSPPGGGDTEAFF.